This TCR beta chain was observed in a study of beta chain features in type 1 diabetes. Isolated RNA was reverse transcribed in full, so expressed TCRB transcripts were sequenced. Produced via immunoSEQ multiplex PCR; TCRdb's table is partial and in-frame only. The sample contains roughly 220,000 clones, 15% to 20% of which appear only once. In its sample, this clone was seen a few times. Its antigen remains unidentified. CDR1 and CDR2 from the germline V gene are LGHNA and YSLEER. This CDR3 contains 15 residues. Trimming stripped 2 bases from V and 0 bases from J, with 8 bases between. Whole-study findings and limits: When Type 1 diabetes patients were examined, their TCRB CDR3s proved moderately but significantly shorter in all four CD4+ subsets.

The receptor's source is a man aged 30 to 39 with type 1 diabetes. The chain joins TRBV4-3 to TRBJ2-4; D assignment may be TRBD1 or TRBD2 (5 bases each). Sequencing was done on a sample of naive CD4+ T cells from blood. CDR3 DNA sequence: TGCGCCAGCAGCCAACCAGGGAGAGCCAAAAACATTCAGTACTTC. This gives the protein CASSQPGRAKNIQYF.